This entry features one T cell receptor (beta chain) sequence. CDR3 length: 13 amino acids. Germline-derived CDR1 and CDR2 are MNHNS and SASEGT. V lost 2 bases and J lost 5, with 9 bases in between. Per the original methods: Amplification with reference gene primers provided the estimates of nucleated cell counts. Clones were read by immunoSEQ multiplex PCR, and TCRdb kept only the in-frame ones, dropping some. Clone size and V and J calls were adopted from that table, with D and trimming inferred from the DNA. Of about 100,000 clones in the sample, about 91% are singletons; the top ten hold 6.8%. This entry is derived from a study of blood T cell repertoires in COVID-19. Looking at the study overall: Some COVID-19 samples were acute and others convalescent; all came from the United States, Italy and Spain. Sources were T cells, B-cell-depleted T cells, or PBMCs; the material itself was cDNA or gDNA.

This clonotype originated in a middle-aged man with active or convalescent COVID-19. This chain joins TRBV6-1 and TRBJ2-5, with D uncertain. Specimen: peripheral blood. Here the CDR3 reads CASSERSEETQYF. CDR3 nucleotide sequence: TGTGCCAGCAGTGAAAGAAGTGAGGAGACCCAGTACTTC.